This TCR beta chain emerged from a study of cytomegalovirus exposure and HLA in healthy donors. Whole-study findings and limits: The classifier, whose performance was assessed in both the original and validation cohorts, reportedly diagnosed cytomegalovirus status with high specificity and sensitivity.

Use of 60 Vbeta and 13 Jbeta primers characterized the PCR. TCRdb's table, derived via immunoSEQ multiplex PCR, lists solely in-frame clones and lacks some. This table has roughly 160,000 clones, 70% to 80% appearing once. As for this clone: Its antigen is currently unknown.

The CDR3 runs to 12 residues. CDR1 is SQVTM and CDR2 is ANQGSEA in the germline V gene. V lost 6 bases to trimming and J lost 5 bases, with 13 bases between them. The sequence was collected from a woman aged 50 to 60 in good health and CMV-seronegative. Sequences were obtained from PBMCs. This chain connects TRBV29-1 to TRBJ1-1; possible D gene TRBD1, 6 bases. CDR3 in DNA: TGCAGCGTCAACGACAGGAAGACTGAAGCTTTCTTT. As protein: CSVNDRKTEAFF. Complete variable domain (other parts from reference TRBV29-1 and TRBJ1-1): SAVISQKPSRDICQRGTSLTIQCQVDSQVTMMFWYRQQPGQSLTLIATANQGSEATYESGFVIDKFPISRPNLTFSTLTVSNMSPEDSSIYLCSVNDRKTEAFFGQGTRLTVV.